These 22 T cell receptor beta chains were sequenced from one sample in a study of tumor-infiltrating lymphocytes in oesophageal squamous cell carcinoma (dated by TCRdb to about 2016). Library generation was performed with PCR. For sequencing, an Illumina HiSeq 2000 was employed. The raw public data were reprocessed by TCRdb itself: fastp quality trimming at Q25, MiXCR clonotype calling, in-frame beta chains only. Each entry is one CDR3 protein sequence, shown with its most common DNA and genes. Present in this sample are 8,700 or so distinct CDR3 sequences, less than 75% of which were seen just once. The ten most abundant clones make up more than 35% of the sample. The material sequenced was esophageal tumor tissue. All receptors come from a female donor with esophageal squamous cell carcinoma.

The chain recombines TRBV7-3 with TRBJ2-2; TRBD2 agrees at 11 bases. Trimming removed 4 bases from V and 4 bases from J; junction bases left unmatched: 2. This CDR3 spans 15 amino acids. From germline, CDR1 is SGHTA and CDR2 FQGTGA. The CDR3 loop reads CASSSTSGSTGELFF. Written as DNA, the CDR3 is TGTGCCAGCAGCTCTACTAGCGGGAGCACCGGGGAGCTGTTTTTT.

This clonotype was recorded a few times. This chain links TRBV7-2 with TRBJ2-6; 10 bases align to TRBD2. The end of the DNA is better explained by TRBJ2-5, so the J call may be wrong. The germline V gene has CDR1 SGHTA and CDR2 FQGNSA. CDR3 length: 16 amino acids. The CDR3 DNA sequence: TGTGCCAGCAGCTCCACAGCGGGGGGGCTCTCTGAGACCCAGTACTTC. Its protein is CASSSTAGGLSETQYF.

This chain uses TRBV10-2 with TRBJ2-7; 7 nucleotides match TRBD2. V shed 6 bases and J 2 bases; nucleotides not matched to a gene: 13. The CDR3 loop spans 16 amino acids. Germline V gene sequence: CDR1 WSHSY, CDR2 SAAADI. CDR3 sequence reads: CASSHRIMGGTYEQYF. In DNA, the CDR3 is TGCGCCAGCAGCCACCGGATAATGGGAGGGACCTACGAGCAGTACTTC.

The J gene is TRBJ2-3, the V gene TRBV6-5, with TRBD2 matching 7 bases. CDR3 size: 14 residues. V was pared by 7 bases and J by 2 bases, with 6 bases of the junction left unmatched. Germline V CDR1 and CDR2: MNHEY, SVGAGI. CDR3 DNA sequence: TGTGCCAGCAAGCCTAGCGGACCCACAGATACGCAGTATTTT. Translation gives CASKPSGPTDTQYF.

A word on this clonotype: An end of the junction does not agree with germline; a read error may underlie this. This chain uses TRBV10-1 with TRBJ2-1; TRBD2 agrees at 10 bases. The DNA end is more similar to TRBJ2-7, so the J call may be wrong. The germline gives CDR1 WNHNN, CDR2 SYGVQD (reference sequence). This CDR3 region has 15 residues. CDR3 DNA: TGTGCCAGCAGTGTCGGGACTAGCGTACGCTACGAGCAGTACTTC. It yields the protein CASSVGTSVRYEQYF.

This clonotype qualifies as large (0.1 to 1%). J is TRBJ1-1 and V is TRBV7-8, with D hard to call. CDR3 length: 13 residues. Germline V gene data show CDR1 as SGHVS and CDR2 as FQNEAQ. V was pared by 5 bases and J by 4 bases, with 11 bases between. CDR3 nucleotide sequence: TGTGCCAGCAGCGCCCGGACTGGCACTGAAGCTTTCTTT. It specifies CASSARTGTEAFF.

This clonotype was observed a single time. The chain couples TRBV6-6 to TRBJ2-1; D unclear. This CDR3 is 15 amino acids long. V lost 5 bases and J lost 0, with 11 bases in between. CDR1 is MNHNY and CDR2 is SVGAGI in the germline V gene (reference sequence). CDR3 coding DNA: TGTGCCAGCAGTACGACAAGGATCTCCTACAATGAGCAGTTCTTC. The encoded protein is CASSTTRISYNEQFF.

The rearrangement links TRBV4-2 to TRBJ2-1; 10 positions match TRBD2. CDR3 length: 16 amino acids. The V segment lost 1 base and the J segment 4 bases; nucleotides outside the gene matches: 4. CDR1 and CDR2 from the germline V gene are LGHNA and YNFKEQ. The CDR3 nucleotides are TGTGCCAGCAGCCAAGGGACTAGCGGAACGTACAATGAGCAGTTCTTC. Amino acid sequence: CASSQGTSGTYNEQFF.

The chain couples TRBV7-4 to TRBJ2-5, with D tentatively TRBD2 (6 bases). Trimming took off 5 bases at V and 2 bases at J, with 9 bases between the two ends. Germline CDR1 reads SGHVT; CDR2 reads SQSDAQ. CDR3 length: 13 residues. The CDR3 DNA reads as TGTGCCAGCAGCGTGAGCGGGCAAGAGACCCAGTACTTC. It specifies CASSVSGQETQYF.

The chain combines TRBV7-2 with TRBJ2-3; perhaps TRBD2 as D (6 bases). V was trimmed by 5 bases and J by 3 bases, leaving 12 bases between them. The CDR3 contains 14 residues. Germline V gene sequence: CDR1 SGHTA, CDR2 FQGNSA. CDR3 amino acids: CASSQNGRTDTQYF. CDR3 in DNA: TGTGCCAGCAGCCAAAACGGGAGAACAGATACGCAGTATTTT.

This clonotype turned up a few times. CDR3 sequence (DNA): TGTGCCAGCAGCTTAGGTGCCAGGGGGTCAGAGACCCAGTACTTC. This translates into CASSLGARGSETQYF. This sequence joins TRBV7-2 and TRBJ2-1, with 7 positions matching TRBD1. TRBJ2-5 matches the DNA end more closely, so the J call is doubtful. Germline CDR1 is SGHTA and CDR2 is FQGNSA. There are 15 residues in the CDR3.

This clonotype was recorded only once. The chain links TRBV6-8 to TRBJ1-1; 9 nucleotides match TRBD1. J was trimmed by 2 bases and V by 7 bases; bases with no gene match: 8. CDR1 MNHGY and CDR2 SAAAGT come from the germline V gene. CDR3 length: 15 amino acids. CDR3: CASTKRTGVNTEAFF. The CDR3 region has the DNA TGTGCCAGCACCAAGAGGACAGGGGTCAACACTGAAGCTTTCTTT.

The V gene is TRBV12-3 or TRBV12-4, the J gene TRBJ2-6, with D uncertain. V lost 1 base, J lost 3 bases, and 7 bases lay in between. The CDR3 is 15 residues long. CDR3 sequence (DNA): TGTGCCAGCAGTTTAGGGGATTTTGGGGCCAACGTCCTGACTTTC. It codes for CASSLGDFGANVLTF.

CDR3 nucleotide sequence: TGTGCCAGCACCTACCCGGGGACACCTGGGGCCAACGTCCTGACTTTC. It translates to CASTYPGTPGANVLTF. V and J are TRBV6-8 and TRBJ2-6; D may be TRBD1 (6 bases). The CDR3 loop spans 16 amino acids. Germline CDR1 reads MNHGY; CDR2 reads SAAAGT. Trimming took 7 bases from V and 2 from J, leaving 15 bases between them.

As regards this clonotype: A single base separates this from a much larger clone, so it may be a read error. The chain employs TRBV7-2 and TRBJ2-7; D not resolved. The J call may not be correct, given that the DNA end is closer to TRBJ2-1. Per germline, CDR1 SGHTA and CDR2 FQGNSA. This CDR3 is 13 amino acids long. In nucleotides, the CDR3 is TGTGCCAGCAGCTTAGCGGTAGGGTACGAGCAGTTCTTC. It codes for CASSLAVGYEQFF.

The chain combines TRBV7-6 with TRBJ2-1, with D perhaps matching TRBD1 (6 bases). The J call may be mistaken, given a closer DNA end match to TRBJ2-7. Germline V gene sequence: CDR1 SGHVS, CDR2 FNYEAQ. This CDR3 is built from 12 residues. For the CDR3, the DNA is TGTGCCAGCAGATCGGACAGCTACGAGCAGTACTTC. This codes for CASRSDSYEQYF.

Details on this clonotype: One end of the junction does not line up with germline, which may come from a read error. The rearrangement joins TRBV7-6 to TRBJ2-5; tentatively, D is TRBD1 or TRBD2 (6 bases each). The CDR3 has 15 residues. Per the germline V gene, CDR1 is SGHVS and CDR2 is FNYEAQ. CDR3 sequence reads: CASSLSGGTQETQYF. In nucleotides, the CDR3 is TGTGCTAGCAGCTTAAGTGGGGGGACACAAGAGACCCAGTACTTC.

The rearrangement joins TRBV7-3 to TRBJ2-3, with D uncertain. This CDR3 region has 13 residues. CDR1 and CDR2 (germline): SGHTA, FQGTGA. Trimming left V 2 bases short and J 2 bases short, with 5 bases between. DNA of the CDR3: TGTGCCAGCAGCTTACAGGTCACAGATACGCAGTATTTT. Amino acids: CASSLQVTDTQYF.

This clonotype was seen a few times. The chain combines TRBV7-9 with TRBJ1-4; D possibly corresponds to TRBD1 (6 bases). Trimming left V 4 bases short and J 4 bases short, with 13 bases between. This CDR3 comprises 15 residues. Per the germline V gene, CDR1 is SEHNR and CDR2 is FQNEAQ (reference sequence). The CDR3 nucleotides are TGTGCCAGCAGCTCGTCAGGGGCGAGTAATGAAAAACTGTTTTTT. Residues: CASSSSGASNEKLFF.

This sequence joins TRBV7-6 and TRBJ2-7, with 10 positions matching TRBD1. The CDR3 is 16 amino acids. The ends lost 5 bases at V and 6 bases at J; junction bases unmatched: 13. CDR1 and CDR2 (germline): SGHVS, FNYEAQ. CDR3 coding DNA: TGTGCCAGCAGCCCCACTTTGGGGACAGGGGTGCTCGAGCAGTACTTC. This codes for CASSPTLGTGVLEQYF.

V gene TRBV28 combines with J gene TRBJ1-2; a weak D match, TRBD1 (5 bases). The CDR3 totals 14 residues. With 5 bases removed from V and 4 bases from J, the gap between germline ends came to 14 bases. CDR1 is MDHEN and CDR2 is SYDVKM in the germline V gene. In nucleotides, the CDR3 is TGTGCCAGCAGTCTATTACAGGCGTTCTATGGCTACACCTTC. Its translation is CASSLLQAFYGYTF.

V and J are TRBV10-3 and TRBJ2-1, with D possibly matching TRBD2 (6 bases). Germline CDR1 ENHRY, CDR2 SYGVKD. V was clipped by 4 bases and J by 0 bases, with 16 bases between them. This CDR3 spans 17 amino acids. This CDR3 is CAISGTLAPSSYNEQFF. The CDR3 nucleotides read TGTGCCATCAGTGGTACTCTAGCGCCGAGCTCCTACAATGAGCAGTTCTTC.